This T cell receptor beta chain was sequenced in a study of blood T cell repertoires in COVID-19. CDR3 size: 13 residues. Germline V lookup: CDR1 KGHSH, CDR2 LQKENI. Trimming stripped 3 bases from V and 2 bases from J, with 6 bases between. The data were produced by immunoSEQ multiplex PCR, yet TCRdb's version contains in-frame clones alone and is incomplete. The sample holds about 370,000 clones, roughly nine tenths seen once. Sequencing was carried out using PBMCs or T cells enriched from blood (not recorded which). The chain recombines TRBV18 with TRBJ2-3; TRBD1 is a possible D gene (6 bases). The sequence derives from a man younger than 35 who had recovered from COVID-19. The CDR3 loop is CASSPGATDTQYF. CDR3 nucleotides: TGTGCCAGCTCACCGGGGGCCACAGATACGCAGTATTTT.